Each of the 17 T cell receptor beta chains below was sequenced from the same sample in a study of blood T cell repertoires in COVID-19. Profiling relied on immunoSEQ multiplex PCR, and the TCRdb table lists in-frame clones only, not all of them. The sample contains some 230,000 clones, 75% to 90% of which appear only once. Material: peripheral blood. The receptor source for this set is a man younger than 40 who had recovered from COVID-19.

The CDR3 reads CASWGQGNEQFF. CDR3 sequence (DNA): TGTGCCAGCTGGGGACAGGGGAATGAGCAGTTCTTC. The rearrangement uses TRBV11-2 and TRBJ2-1, with 10 bases matching TRBD1. V shed 8 bases and J 7 bases; nucleotides not matched to a gene: 2. Germline assignment: CDR1 SGHAT and CDR2 FQNNGV. The CDR3 sequence is 12 residues long.

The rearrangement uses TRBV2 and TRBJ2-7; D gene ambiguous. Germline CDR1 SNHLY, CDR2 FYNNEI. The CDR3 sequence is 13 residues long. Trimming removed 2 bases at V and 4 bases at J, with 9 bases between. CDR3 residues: CASSELVGYEQYF. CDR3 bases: TGTGCCAGCAGTGAACTTGTCGGGTACGAGCAGTACTTC.

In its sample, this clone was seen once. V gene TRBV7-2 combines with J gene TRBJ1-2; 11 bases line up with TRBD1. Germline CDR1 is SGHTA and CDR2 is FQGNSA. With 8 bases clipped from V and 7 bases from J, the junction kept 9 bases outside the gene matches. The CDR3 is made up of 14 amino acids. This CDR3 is CASGRGQGEGGYTF. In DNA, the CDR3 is TGTGCCAGCGGCCGGGGACAGGGGGAAGGTGGCTACACCTTC.

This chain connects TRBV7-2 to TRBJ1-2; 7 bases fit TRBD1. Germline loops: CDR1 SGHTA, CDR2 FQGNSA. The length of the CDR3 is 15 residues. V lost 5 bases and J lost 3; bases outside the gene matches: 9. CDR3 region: CASSTSGTAYYGYTF. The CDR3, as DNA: TGTGCCAGCAGCACGTCCGGGACAGCCTACTATGGCTACACCTTC. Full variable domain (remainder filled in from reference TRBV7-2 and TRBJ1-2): GAGVSQSPSNKVTEKGKDVELRCDPISGHTALYWYRQSLGQGLEFLIYFQGNSAPDKSGLPSDRFSAERTGGSVSTLTIQRTQQEDSAVYLCASSTSGTAYYGYTFGSGTRLTVV.

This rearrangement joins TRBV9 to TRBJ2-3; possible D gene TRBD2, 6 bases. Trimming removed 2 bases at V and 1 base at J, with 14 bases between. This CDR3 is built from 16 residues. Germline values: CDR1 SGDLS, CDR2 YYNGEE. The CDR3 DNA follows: TGTGCCAGCAGCGTCCTCGGGACTCGCCGCACAGATACGCAGTATTTT. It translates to CASSVLGTRRTDTQYF.

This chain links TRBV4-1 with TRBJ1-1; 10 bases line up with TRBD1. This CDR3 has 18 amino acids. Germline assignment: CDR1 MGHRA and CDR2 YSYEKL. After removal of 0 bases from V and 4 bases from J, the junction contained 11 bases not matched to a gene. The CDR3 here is CASSQDPGTGVRRTEAFF. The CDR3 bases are TGCGCCAGCAGCCAAGATCCTGGGACAGGGGTAAGGCGCACTGAAGCTTTCTTT.

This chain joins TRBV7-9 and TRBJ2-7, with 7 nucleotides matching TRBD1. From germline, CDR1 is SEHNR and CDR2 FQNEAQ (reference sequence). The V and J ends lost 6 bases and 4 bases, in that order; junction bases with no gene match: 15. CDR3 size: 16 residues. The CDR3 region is CASSSSPGTAKYEQYF. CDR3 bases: TGTGCCAGCAGTTCTTCTCCCGGGACAGCTAAATACGAGCAGTACTTC.

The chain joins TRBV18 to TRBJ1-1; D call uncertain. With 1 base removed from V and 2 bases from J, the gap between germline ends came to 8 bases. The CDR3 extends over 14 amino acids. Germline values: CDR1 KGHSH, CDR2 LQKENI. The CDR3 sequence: CASSPREVNTEAFF. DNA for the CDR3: TGTGCCAGCTCACCACGGGAGGTAAACACTGAAGCTTTCTTT. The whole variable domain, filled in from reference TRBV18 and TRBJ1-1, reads NAGVMQNPRHLVRRRGQEARLRCSPMKGHSHVYWYRQLPEEGLKFMVYLQKENIIDESGMPKERFSAEFPKEGPSILRIQQVVRGDSAAYFCASSPREVNTEAFFGQGTRLTVV.

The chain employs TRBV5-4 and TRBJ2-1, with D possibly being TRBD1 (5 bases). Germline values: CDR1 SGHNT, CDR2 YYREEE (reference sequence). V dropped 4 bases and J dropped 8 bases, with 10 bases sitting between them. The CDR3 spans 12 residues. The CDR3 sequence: CASSAGNDEQFF. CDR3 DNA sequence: TGTGCCAGCAGCGCAGGGAACGATGAGCAGTTCTTC. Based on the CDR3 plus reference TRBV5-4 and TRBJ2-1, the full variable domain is ETGVTQSPTHLIKTRGQQVTLRCSSQSGHNTVSWYQQALGQGPQFIFQYYREEENGRGNFPPRFSGLQFPNYSSELNVNALELDDSALYLCASSAGNDEQFFGPGTRLTVL.

The chain's CDR3 is CASSTGQGKNTEAFF. The CDR3, as DNA: TGTGCCAGCAGCACGGGACAGGGTAAAAACACTGAAGCTTTCTTT. The chain employs TRBV7-9 and TRBJ1-1; 9 nucleotides match TRBD1. V lost 5 bases, J lost 2 bases, and 6 bases stayed unmatched. The CDR3 is made up of 15 amino acids. Germline CDR1 reads SEHNR; CDR2 reads FQNEAQ (reference sequence).

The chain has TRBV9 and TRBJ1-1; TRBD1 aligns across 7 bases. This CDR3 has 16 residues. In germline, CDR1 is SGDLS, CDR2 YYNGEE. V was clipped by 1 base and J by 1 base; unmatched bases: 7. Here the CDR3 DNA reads TGTGCCAGCAGCGTAACTACAGGGGTTGGGAACACTGAAGCTTTCTTT. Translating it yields CASSVTTGVGNTEAFF.

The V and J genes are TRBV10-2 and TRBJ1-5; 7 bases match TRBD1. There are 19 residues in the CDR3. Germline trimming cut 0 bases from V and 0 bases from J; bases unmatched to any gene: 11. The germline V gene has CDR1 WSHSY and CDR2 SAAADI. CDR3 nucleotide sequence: TGCGCCAGCAGTGAGTCCCGGGGGACAGAATACTATAGCAATCAGCCCCAGCATTTT. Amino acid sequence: CASSESRGTEYYSNQPQHF.

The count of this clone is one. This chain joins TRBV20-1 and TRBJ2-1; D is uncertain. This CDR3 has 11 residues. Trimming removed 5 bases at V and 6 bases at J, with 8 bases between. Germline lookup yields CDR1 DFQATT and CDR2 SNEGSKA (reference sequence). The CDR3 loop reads CSASTPNEQFF. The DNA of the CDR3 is TGCAGTGCTTCTACCCCCAATGAGCAGTTCTTC.

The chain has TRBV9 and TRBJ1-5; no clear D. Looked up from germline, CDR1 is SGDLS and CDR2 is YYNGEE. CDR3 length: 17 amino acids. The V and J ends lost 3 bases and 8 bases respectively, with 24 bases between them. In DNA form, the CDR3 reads TGTGCCAGCAGCGAGACAAAAGGACTCCCGCTCGTGGAGCCCCAGCATTTT. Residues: CASSETKGLPLVEPQHF. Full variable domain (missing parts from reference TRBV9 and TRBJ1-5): DSGVTQTPKHLITATGQRVTLRCSPRSGDLSVYWYQQSLDQGLQFLIQYYNGEERAKGNILERFSAQQFPDLHSELNLSSLELGDSALYFCASSETKGLPLVEPQHFGDGTRLSIL.

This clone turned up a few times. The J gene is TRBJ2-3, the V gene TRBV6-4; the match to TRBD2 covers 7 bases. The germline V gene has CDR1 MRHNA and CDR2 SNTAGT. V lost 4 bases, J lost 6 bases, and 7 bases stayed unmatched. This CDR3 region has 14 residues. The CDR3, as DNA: TGTGCCAGCAGTGTCGGAGCGGGGACGGATACGCAGTATTTT. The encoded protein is CASSVGAGTDTQYF.

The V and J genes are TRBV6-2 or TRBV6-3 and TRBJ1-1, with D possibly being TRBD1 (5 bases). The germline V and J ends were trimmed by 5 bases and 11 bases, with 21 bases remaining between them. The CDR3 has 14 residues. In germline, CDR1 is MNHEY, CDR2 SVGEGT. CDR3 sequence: CASSQDGRALGAFF. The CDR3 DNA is TGTGCCAGCAGTCAAGATGGCAGGGCCCTGGGGGCTTTCTTT.

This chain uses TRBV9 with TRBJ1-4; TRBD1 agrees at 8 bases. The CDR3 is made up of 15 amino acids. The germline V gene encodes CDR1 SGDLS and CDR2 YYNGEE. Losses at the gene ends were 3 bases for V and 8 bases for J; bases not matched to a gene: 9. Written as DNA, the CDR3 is TGTGCCAGCAGCGCGTTCCAGGGGGCGCGCGAAAAACTGTTTTTT. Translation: CASSAFQGAREKLFF.